This entry lists 4 T cell receptor beta chains sequenced from one sample in a study of CD8+CD57+ T cells in acquired aplastic anemia. Genomic DNA was employed as the template in profiling TCR beta VDJ and CDR3. TCRdb called the reads again in MiXCR, with one record for every CDR3 protein. The repertoire holds 150,000 to 200,000 distinct CDR3 sequences, with 50% to 75% as singletons. The sequenced material came from sorted CD4+, CD8+, or CD8+CD57+ T cells (not recorded which) from PBMCs. The receptors derive from a human donor with severe aplastic anemia or a healthy control (not recorded which).

This clonotype was found many times. The J gene is TRBJ1-1, the V gene TRBV29-1; D is undetermined. The CDR3 is 10 amino acids. V shed 2 bases and J shed 3 bases, with 1 base lying between them. Germline CDR1 reads SQVTM; CDR2 reads ANQGSEA. The DNA of the CDR3 is TGCAGCGTTGAATACACTGAAGCTTTCTTT. This translates into CSVEYTEAFF.

The J gene is TRBJ1-5, the V gene TRBV7-9; 10 bases map to TRBD1. CDR3 size: 15 residues. V dropped 5 bases and J dropped 9; count of bases not matched to a gene: 10. CDR1 and CDR2 (germline): SEHNR, FQNEAQ (reference sequence). The CDR3 sequence: CASSHLGQGMAPQHF. CDR3 coding DNA: TGTGCCAGCAGCCATTTGGGACAGGGGATGGCGCCCCAGCATTTT.

In the case of this clonotype: A much larger clone lies one base from this, so it may be a read error. The J gene is TRBJ1-6, the V gene TRBV2; D not certain. Per the germline V gene, CDR1 is SNHLY and CDR2 is FYNNEI. The CDR3 spans 15 residues. CDR3 in amino acids: CASSPQSSYNPPLHF. CDR3 coding DNA: TGTGCCAGCAGTCCACAGAGCTCCTATAATCCACCCCTCCACTTT.

This clonotype was observed at least ten times. The V and J genes are TRBV20-1 and TRBJ2-1; D might be TRBD2 (6 bases). The CDR3 extends over 13 amino acids. From germline, CDR1 is DFQATT and CDR2 SNEGSKA (reference sequence). Trimming removed 3 bases at V and 5 bases at J, with 11 bases between. The CDR3 nucleotides are TGCAGTGCTAGGAGCGGGTCCAACAATGAGCAGTTCTTC. Its protein is CSARSGSNNEQFF.